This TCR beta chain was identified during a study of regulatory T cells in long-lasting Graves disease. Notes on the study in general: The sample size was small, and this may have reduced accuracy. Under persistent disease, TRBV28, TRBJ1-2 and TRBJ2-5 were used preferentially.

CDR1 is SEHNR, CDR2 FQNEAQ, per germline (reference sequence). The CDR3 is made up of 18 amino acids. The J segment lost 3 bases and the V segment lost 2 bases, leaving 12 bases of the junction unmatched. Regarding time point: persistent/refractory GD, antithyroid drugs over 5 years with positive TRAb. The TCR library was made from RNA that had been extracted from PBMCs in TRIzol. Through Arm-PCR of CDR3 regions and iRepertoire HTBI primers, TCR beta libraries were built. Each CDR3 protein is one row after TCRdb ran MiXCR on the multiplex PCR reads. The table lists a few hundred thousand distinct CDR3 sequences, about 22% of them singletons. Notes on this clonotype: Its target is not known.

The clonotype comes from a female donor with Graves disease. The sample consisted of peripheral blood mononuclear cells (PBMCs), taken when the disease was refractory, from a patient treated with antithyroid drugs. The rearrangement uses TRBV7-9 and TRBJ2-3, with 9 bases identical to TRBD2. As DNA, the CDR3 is TGTGCCAGCAGCTTATCCATCGCGGCGGGAGGGTTAACAGATACGCAGTATTTT. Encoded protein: CASSLSIAAGGLTDTQYF.